This T cell receptor beta chain was recovered during a study of cytomegalovirus exposure and HLA in healthy donors. The CDR3 covers 15 residues. Germline CDR1 SGHTS, CDR2 YDEGEE. This clone was observed a single time. The junction shows a germline mismatch at one end, possibly a read error. Both 60 Vbeta primers and 13 Jbeta primers went into the PCR. Data came from immunoSEQ multiplex PCR; TCRdb stores just in-frame clones and leaves some out. The sample consists of approximately 110,000 clones, around 78% of them appearing once. The sequencing input was PBMCs. The chain uses TRBV5-8 and TRBJ2-1; TRBD1 is a possible D gene (5 bases). The source is a man between 40 and 49 years old in good health and CMV-seronegative. This CDR3 reads CASSSRFQGPRPGIF. The CDR3 DNA reads TGTGCCAGCAGCTCACGATTTCAGGGTCCACGGCCTGGGATCTTC.